This TCR beta chain was documented in a study of glioma-infiltrating T cells after dendritic cell vaccination. Input was 2 to 2.5 ug genomic DNA, or all available if less. Repertoires were generated with immunoSEQ multiplex PCR, while TCRdb's copy carries only in-frame clones and drops some. The sample shows 80,000 to 100,000 clones, 79% of them seen only once. The CDR3 covers 18 residues. Germline V lookup: CDR1 ENHRY, CDR2 SYGVKD. V was trimmed by 7 bases and J by 0 bases, leaving 19 bases between them. The sequence came from a human donor with glioblastoma. J is TRBJ2-6 and V is TRBV10-3; D possibly corresponds to TRBD1 (7 bases). This specimen was blood, taken before dendritic cell vaccination. CDR3: CAIKRQGGMASGANVLTF. CDR3 DNA: TGTGCCATCAAACGACAGGGAGGAATGGCCTCTGGGGCCAACGTCCTGACTTTC.